The entry below describes one T cell receptor beta chain. The sample originates from a study of CDR3 diversity in severe acne. TCRdb reanalysed the PCR reads using MiXCR and keeps one entry per CDR3 protein. The sample shows 89,000 or so distinct CDR3 sequences, about half of them seen only once. Germline V CDR1 and CDR2: SNHLY, FYNNEI. The V and J ends lost 0 bases and 1 base respectively, with 16 bases between them. The CDR3 is 17 amino acids. The chain uses TRBV2 and TRBJ2-7; D gene ambiguous. Sequencing used blood. This sequence was found in a male donor in good health, serving as a control. The CDR3 nucleotides are TGTGCCAGCAGTGAAGCGCCACGGGTAGTAAGTTCCTACGAGCAGTACTTC. This sequence encodes CASSEAPRVVSSYEQYF.